A single TCR beta chain is shown here with its context. Its antigen is unknown. The CDR3 sequence is 16 residues long. Per germline, CDR1 LNHDA and CDR2 SQIVND (reference sequence). The V and J ends lost 8 bases and 2 bases, in that order; junction bases with no gene match: 9. The PCR used 60 Vbeta and 13 Jbeta primers. TCRdb keeps only in-frame clones here, not all; method: immunoSEQ multiplex PCR. The sample records about 270,000 clones, around two thirds being singletons. These data come from a study of cytomegalovirus exposure and HLA in healthy donors. Study observations and caveats: Later work found that TCR association rates differed between HLA loci; DRB1 had the most and HLA-C the fewest. Most TCR sequences were rare, but some public TCRs occurred in many donors. It was only CMV serostatus that was available as immune exposure information.

The clonotype comes from a female donor in good health and CMV-seronegative. Source material: PBMCs. The rearrangement links TRBV19 to TRBJ2-4; TRBD1 aligns across 10 bases. For the CDR3, the DNA is TGTGCCAGTTCGCAAACGGGACAGGGGCCCAAAAACATTCAGTACTTC. Translating it yields CASSQTGQGPKNIQYF.